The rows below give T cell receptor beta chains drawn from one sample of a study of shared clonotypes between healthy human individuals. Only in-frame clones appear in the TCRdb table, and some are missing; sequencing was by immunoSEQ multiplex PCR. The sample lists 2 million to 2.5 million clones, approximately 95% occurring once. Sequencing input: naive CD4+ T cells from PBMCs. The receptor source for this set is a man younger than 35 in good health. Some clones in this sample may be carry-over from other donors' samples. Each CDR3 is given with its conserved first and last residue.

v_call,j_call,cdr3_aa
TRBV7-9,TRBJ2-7,CASGDRGQSYEQYF
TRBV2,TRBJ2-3,CASKGAGLVTDTQYF
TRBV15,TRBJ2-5,CATSRVTGGTETQYF
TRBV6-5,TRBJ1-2,CASSLFRQDVYGYTF
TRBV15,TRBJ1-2,CATSTPEPNYGYTF
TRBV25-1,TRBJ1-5,CASSEDLANQPQHF
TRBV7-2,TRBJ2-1,CASSLGRALYNEQFF
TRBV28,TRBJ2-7,CASRPYSAGGAYEQYF
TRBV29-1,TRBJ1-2,CSVERQSVYGYTF
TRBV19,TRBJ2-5,CASTSSGAGETQYF
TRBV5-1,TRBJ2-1,CASSREGPFANNEQFF
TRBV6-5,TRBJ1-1,CASSYSAGNTEAFF
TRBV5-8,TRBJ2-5,CASSFQQETQYF
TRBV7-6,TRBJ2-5,CASSSQTGSGTQYF
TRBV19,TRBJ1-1,CASSMSQGVNTEAFF
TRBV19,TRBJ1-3,CASNTASSGNTIYF
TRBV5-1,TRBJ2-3,CASSPGTESTDTQYF
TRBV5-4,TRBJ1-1,CASRPTGGTEAFF
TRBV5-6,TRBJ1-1,CASSLRSNTEAFF
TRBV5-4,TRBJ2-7,CASSLTGQGIYEQYF
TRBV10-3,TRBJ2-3,CAISRDFSTDTQYF
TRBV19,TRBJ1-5,CASSIDWVVNQPQHF
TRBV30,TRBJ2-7,CAWSPGGGPYEQYF
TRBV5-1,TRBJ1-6,CASSFGDSPLHF
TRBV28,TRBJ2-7,CASRSPGGYEQYF
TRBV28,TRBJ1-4,CASSHGQTLISRLFF
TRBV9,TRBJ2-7,CASSVGTSGSATF
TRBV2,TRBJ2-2,CASSSGGANTGELFF
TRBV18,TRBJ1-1,CASSPTDENTEAFF
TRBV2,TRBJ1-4,CASRKRMVDEKLFF
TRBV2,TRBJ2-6,CASSPTRGPRSGANVLTF
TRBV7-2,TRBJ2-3,CASSLASRRADTQYF
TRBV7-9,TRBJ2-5,CASSQKAMTGEETQYF
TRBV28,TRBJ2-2,CASSLFGTLNTGELFF
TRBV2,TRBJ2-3,CASNRGDTQYF
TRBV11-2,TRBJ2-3,CASSLLQGATDTQYF
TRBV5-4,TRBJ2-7,CASSSGTSGRHSYEQYF
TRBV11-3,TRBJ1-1,CASSLGGMGEAFF
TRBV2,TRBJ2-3,CASRAQGGPTDTQYF
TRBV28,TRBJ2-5,CASSAQEETQYF
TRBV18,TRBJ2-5,CASSPAAVGETQYF
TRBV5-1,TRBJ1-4,CASSLQGTNEKLFF
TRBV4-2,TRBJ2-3,CASSRVSGSWADTQYF
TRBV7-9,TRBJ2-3,CASSPYSVDGDTQYF
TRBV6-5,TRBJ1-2,CASSYNLGLPSYGYTF
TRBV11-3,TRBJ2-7,CASSRGSYEQYF
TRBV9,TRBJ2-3,CASSARLAPDTQYF
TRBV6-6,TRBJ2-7,CASSGLAGSYEQYF
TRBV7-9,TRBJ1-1,CASSFGLARNTEAFF
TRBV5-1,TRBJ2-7,CASSLGDRGREQYF
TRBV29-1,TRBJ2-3,CSVPPRTQNTDTQYF
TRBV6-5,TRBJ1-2,CASKETGDGYTF
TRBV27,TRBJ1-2,CASRPTGANYGYTF
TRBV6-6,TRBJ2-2,CASSLRLADTGELFF
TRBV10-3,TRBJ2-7,CAIWSGVHEQYF
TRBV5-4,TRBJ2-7,CASSVGQGAIYEQYF
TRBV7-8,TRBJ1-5,CASSLEGQLVSQPQHF
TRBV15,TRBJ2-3,CATSRDFGPGLQYF
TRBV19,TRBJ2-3,CASSIDRATDTQYF
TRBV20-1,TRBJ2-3,CSAEGTDTQYF